Included here is one T cell receptor (beta chain) sequence, with context. The use of a sample-barcoded 5' primer and a J-beta primer mix characterized a second PCR of about 7 to 12 cycles. TCRdb re-called the 5' RACE reads through MiXCR, storing one row per CDR3 protein. Here the sample spans some 710,000 distinct CDR3 sequences, 22% being singletons. The sample is drawn from a study of blood T cells in healthy people across ages. Trimming at V came to 0 bases and at J to 1 base, leaving 6 bases not matched to a gene. The CDR3 totals 17 residues. Germline-derived CDR1 and CDR2 are LGHDT and YNNKEL (reference sequence).

The source of this sequence is a man aged 70 or older in good health. This chain joins TRBV3-1 and TRBJ2-7; 10 bases fit TRBD2. Sequencing was carried out using blood. The chain's CDR3 is CASSQDRASGSSYEQYV. In nucleotides, the CDR3 is TGTGCCAGCAGCCAAGATCGGGCTAGCGGGAGTTCCTACGAGCAGTACGTC.